This entry lists 20 T cell receptor beta chains sequenced from one sample in a study of T cells after yellow fever vaccination. A single record per CDR3 protein comes from TCRdb applying MiXCR to the 5' RACE reads. Of a few hundred thousand distinct CDR3 sequences in the sample, roughly 4.3% were seen once. This material consisted of PBMCs, taken 5 days after the yellow fever booster vaccination. These receptors all come from a man younger than 35 who received the YFV17D yellow fever vaccine.

This clonotype was counted ten times or more. The CDR3 region is CSAPETSGANVLTF. CDR3 coding DNA: TGCAGTGCCCCAGAGACCTCTGGGGCCAACGTCCTGACTTTC. The chain has TRBV20-1 and TRBJ2-6; no reliable D call. CDR1 is DFQATT and CDR2 is SNEGSKA in the germline V gene (reference sequence). The ends were cut back, 6 bases at V and 0 bases at J, with 9 bases in the middle. The CDR3 length is 14 residues.

The sample holds many counts of this clonotype. Relative to the germline gene, one junction end is altered; a read error may explain this. The rearrangement joins TRBV7-7 to TRBJ2-1; possibly TRBD2 for D (5 bases). This CDR3 has 16 residues. Germline values: CDR1 SSHAT, CDR2 FNYEAQ (reference sequence). The CDR3: CASSLVAGDPYNEQFF. DNA of the CDR3: TGTGCTAGCAGCTTGGTGGCGGGCGATCCTTACAATGAGCAGTTCTTC.

The sample holds many counts of this clonotype. The rearrangement uses TRBV10-3 and TRBJ2-7; D may be TRBD2 (6 bases). Germline V gives CDR1 ENHRY, CDR2 SYGVKD. The CDR3 runs to 14 residues. Between the trimmed V and J ends, which lost 3 bases and 0 bases, there was a span of 9 bases. This chain's CDR3 is CAISDRRDSYEQYF. CDR3 coding DNA: TGTGCCATCAGTGACCGGAGGGACTCCTACGAGCAGTACTTC.

V and J are TRBV18 and TRBJ2-2, with D perhaps TRBD2 (5 bases). CDR1 is KGHSH and CDR2 is LQKENI in the germline V gene. Trimming stripped 8 bases from V and 4 bases from J, with 14 bases between. This CDR3 comprises 14 residues. The CDR3 is CASGRGESTGELFF. The CDR3 region has the DNA TGTGCCAGCGGCCGTGGGGAGAGCACCGGGGAGCTGTTTTTT.

This clonotype was observed a handful of times. V is TRBV7-7 and J is TRBJ2-1, with D possibly being TRBD1 (5 bases). V was clipped by 1 base and J by 8 bases, with 12 bases between them. The CDR3 sequence is 14 residues long. CDR1 and CDR2 from the germline V gene are SSHAT and FNYEAQ (reference sequence). The CDR3 reads CASSLVQGSDEQFF. CDR3 coding DNA: TGTGCCAGCAGCTTAGTTCAGGGTTCGGATGAGCAGTTCTTC.

The CDR3 bases are TGTGCCAGCAGAATTAGGACAGGGGCCTACGAGCAGTACTTC. It translates to CASRIRTGAYEQYF. The chain links TRBV6-5 to TRBJ2-7, with TRBD1 matching over 9 bases. Germline V lookup: CDR1 MNHEY, CDR2 SVGAGI. There are 14 residues in the CDR3. V shed 6 bases, J shed 2 bases, and the junction held 5 bases outside the gene matches.

The sample holds many counts of this clonotype. The chain carries TRBV28 and TRBJ2-5; TRBD1 matches 11 bases. Germline lookup yields CDR1 MDHEN and CDR2 SYDVKM. The V gene end was trimmed by 5 bases and the J gene end by 1 base; junction bases not matched to a gene: 3. The CDR3 loop spans 15 amino acids. In DNA, the CDR3 is TGTGCCAGCAGTGGAGGACAGGGGGCCCAAGAGACCCAGTACTTC. Translating it yields CASSGGQGAQETQYF.

The J gene is TRBJ2-3, the V gene TRBV7-9, with D tentatively TRBD1 (5 bases). The germline V gene encodes CDR1 SEHNR and CDR2 FQNEAQ (reference sequence). The V end lost 5 bases, the J end lost 8 bases, and 8 bases lay between the germline ends. CDR3 length equals 11 residues. This CDR3 reads CASSQDITQYF. The CDR3 DNA sequence: TGTGCCAGCAGCCAGGACATTACGCAGTATTTT.

The chain recombines TRBV7-9 with TRBJ2-7; D is uncertain. This CDR3 spans 11 amino acids. Trimming took off 6 bases at V and 4 bases at J, with 7 bases between the two ends. Germline lookup yields CDR1 SEHNR and CDR2 FQNEAQ (reference sequence). The CDR3: CASRGVYEQYF. The DNA of the CDR3 is TGTGCCAGCAGGGGTGTATACGAGCAGTACTTC. The full variable domain, rest sourced from reference TRBV7-9 and TRBJ2-7, is DTGVSQNPRHKITKRGQNVTFRCDPISEHNRLYWYRQTLGQGPEFLTYFQNEAQLEKSRLLSDRFSAERPKGSFSTLEIQRTEQGDSAMYLCASRGVYEQYFGPGTRLTVT.

The chain links TRBV6-6 to TRBJ1-6, with D uncertain. V was shortened by 4 bases and J by 7 bases, with 11 bases between the two germline ends. The germline V gene encodes CDR1 MNHNY and CDR2 SVGAGI (reference sequence). The CDR3 loop spans 14 amino acids. The CDR3 sequence: CASSSSAENSPLHF. CDR3 nucleotide sequence: TGTGCCAGCAGTTCCTCAGCAGAGAATTCACCCCTCCACTTT.

Only a few counts were recorded for this clonotype. The V call is TRBV7-2, the J call TRBJ2-1; D possibly corresponds to TRBD2 (6 bases). CDR1 SGHTA and CDR2 FQGNSA come from the germline V gene. V dropped 5 bases and J dropped 0 bases, with 8 bases sitting between them. This CDR3 region has 14 residues. The CDR3 region is CASSRGSSYNEQFF. The CDR3 nucleotides read TGTGCCAGCAGCCGGGGGAGCTCCTACAATGAGCAGTTCTTC.

This clonotype showed up just a few times. V usage is TRBV10-3 and J usage is TRBJ2-3, with D possibly being TRBD1 or TRBD2 (5 bases each). The germline V gene encodes CDR1 ENHRY and CDR2 SYGVKD. The CDR3 runs 16 residues. V was pared by 6 bases and J by 4 bases, with 20 bases between. CDR3 DNA: TGTGCCATCAGACCATCGACATGGTGGGGGTCAGATACGCAGTATTTT. Its translation is CAIRPSTWWGSDTQYF.

This clonotype was counted a few times. The genes are TRBV7-7 and TRBJ2-1, with 7 bases lining up with TRBD2. Germline V lookup: CDR1 SSHAT, CDR2 FNYEAQ (reference sequence). The CDR3 is made up of 16 amino acids. Trimming cost V 0 bases and J 5 bases; bases outside gene matches: 7. This CDR3 reads CASSLAPRRGNNEQFF. Here the CDR3 DNA reads TGTGCCAGCAGCTTAGCCCCGAGGCGGGGGAACAATGAGCAGTTCTTC.

The chain is built from TRBV24-1 and TRBJ2-2; D may be TRBD2 (6 bases). Germline CDR1 is KGHDR and CDR2 is SFDVKD. The CDR3 sequence is 13 residues long. The V and J ends lost 3 bases and 13 bases respectively, with 14 bases between them. The CDR3 bases are TGTGCCACCAGTGATGGCGGGACCCCGGGGCTGTTTTTT. Residues: CATSDGGTPGLFF.

This clonotype was recorded at least ten times. The rearrangement joins TRBV6-5 to TRBJ1-5; D call uncertain. CDR1 MNHEY and CDR2 SVGAGI come from the germline V gene. Trimming pared 0 bases from V and 10 bases from J, leaving 13 bases between. This CDR3 spans 14 amino acids. The CDR3 sequence is CASSYSRISAPQHF. In DNA, the CDR3 is TGTGCCAGCAGTTACTCGAGAATATCAGCCCCCCAGCATTTT.

J is TRBJ2-3 and V is TRBV4-1, with D unclear. Per the germline V gene, CDR1 is MGHRA and CDR2 is YSYEKL. Trimming took 0 bases from V and 0 from J, leaving 13 bases between them. This CDR3 contains 17 residues. CDR3 sequence reads: CASSQDESFTSTDTQYF. The CDR3 DNA reads as TGCGCCAGCAGCCAAGATGAGAGTTTTACTAGCACAGATACGCAGTATTTT.

In this sample, this clonotype turned up a few times. V and J are TRBV7-2 and TRBJ2-7; D might be TRBD2 (7 bases). CDR1 and CDR2 (germline): SGHTA, FQGNSA. The CDR3 runs 14 residues. V was trimmed by 5 bases and J by 7 bases, leaving 18 bases between them. This CDR3 reads CASSTGPGRWEQYF. CDR3 in DNA: TGTGCCAGCAGCACAGGGCCCGGGAGGTGGGAGCAGTACTTC.

This clonotype was seen ten or more times. J is TRBJ2-7 and V is TRBV6-2 or TRBV6-3; possibly TRBD2 for D (5 bases). The V gene lost 6 bases and the J gene lost 7 bases, with 22 bases spanning the gap. Germline assignment: CDR1 MNHEY and CDR2 SVGEGT. The CDR3 length is 15 residues. The CDR3 region has the DNA TGTGCCAGCAGCTCCCCCCCTCGGGGTTTGTGGGAGCAGTACGTC. This encodes CASSSPPRGLWEQYV.

The J gene is TRBJ2-2, the V gene TRBV20-1; possibly TRBD1 or TRBD2 for D (6 bases each). The CDR3 runs 15 residues. The germline V gene has CDR1 DFQATT and CDR2 SNEGSKA (reference sequence). V lost 1 base, J lost 2 bases, and 11 bases lay in between. CDR3 residues: CSARGGATNTGELFF. In nucleotides, the CDR3 is TGCAGTGCTAGAGGGGGGGCCACCAACACCGGGGAGCTGTTTTTT.

This chain connects TRBV20-1 to TRBJ2-2; D is possibly TRBD1 or TRBD2 (5 bases each). Trimming stripped 0 bases from V and 3 bases from J, with 17 bases between. This CDR3 comprises 17 residues. The germline gives CDR1 DFQATT, CDR2 SNEGSKA (reference sequence). In nucleotides, the CDR3 is TGCAGTGCTAGAGATGGGTCCCGGGACCTTTACACCGGGGAGCTGTTTTTT. This sequence encodes CSARDGSRDLYTGELFF.